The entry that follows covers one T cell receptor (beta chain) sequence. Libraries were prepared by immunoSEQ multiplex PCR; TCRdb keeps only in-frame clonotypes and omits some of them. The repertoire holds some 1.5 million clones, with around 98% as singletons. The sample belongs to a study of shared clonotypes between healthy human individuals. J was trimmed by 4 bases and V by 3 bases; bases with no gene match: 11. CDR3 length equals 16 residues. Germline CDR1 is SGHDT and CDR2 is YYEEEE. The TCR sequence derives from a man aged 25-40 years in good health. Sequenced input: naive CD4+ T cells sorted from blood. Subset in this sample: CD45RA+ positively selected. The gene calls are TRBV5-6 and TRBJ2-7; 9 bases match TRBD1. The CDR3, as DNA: TGTGCCAGCAGCTGGGGTCGGGGACAGGGATTATACGAGCAGTACTTC. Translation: CASSWGRGQGLYEQYF.